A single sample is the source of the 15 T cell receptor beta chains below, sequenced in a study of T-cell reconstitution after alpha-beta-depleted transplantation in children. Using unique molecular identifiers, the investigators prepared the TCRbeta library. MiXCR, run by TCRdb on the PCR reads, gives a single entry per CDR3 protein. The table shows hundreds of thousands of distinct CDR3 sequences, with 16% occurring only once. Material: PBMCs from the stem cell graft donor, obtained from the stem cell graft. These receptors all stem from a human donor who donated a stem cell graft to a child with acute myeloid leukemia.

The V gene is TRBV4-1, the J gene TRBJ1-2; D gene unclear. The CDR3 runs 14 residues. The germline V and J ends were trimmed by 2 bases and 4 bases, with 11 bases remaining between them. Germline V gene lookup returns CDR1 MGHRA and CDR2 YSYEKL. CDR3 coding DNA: TGCGCCAGCAGCCAACCTGGTAGGAGCTATGGCTACACCTTC. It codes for CASSQPGRSYGYTF.

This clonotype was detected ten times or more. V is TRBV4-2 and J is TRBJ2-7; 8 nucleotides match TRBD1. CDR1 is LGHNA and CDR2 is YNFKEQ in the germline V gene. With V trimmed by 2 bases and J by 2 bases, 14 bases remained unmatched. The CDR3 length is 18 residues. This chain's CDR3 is CASSQLVPGQGETYEQYF. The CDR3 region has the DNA TGTGCCAGCAGCCAACTCGTACCCGGACAGGGCGAAACCTACGAGCAGTACTTC.

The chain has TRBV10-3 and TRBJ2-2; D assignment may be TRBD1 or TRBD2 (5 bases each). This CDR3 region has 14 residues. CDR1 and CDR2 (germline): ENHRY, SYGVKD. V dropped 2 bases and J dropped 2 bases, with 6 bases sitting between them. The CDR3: CAISEGGNTGELFF. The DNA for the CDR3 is TGTGCCATCAGTGAGGGGGGAAACACCGGGGAGCTGTTTTTT.

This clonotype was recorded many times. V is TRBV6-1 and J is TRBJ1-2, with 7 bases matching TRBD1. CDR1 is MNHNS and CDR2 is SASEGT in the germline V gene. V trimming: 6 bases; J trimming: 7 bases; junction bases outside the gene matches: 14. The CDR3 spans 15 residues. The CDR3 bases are TGTGCCAGCAGCGTCCGGGACAGTTCCTTTTCTGGCTACACCTTC. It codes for CASSVRDSSFSGYTF.

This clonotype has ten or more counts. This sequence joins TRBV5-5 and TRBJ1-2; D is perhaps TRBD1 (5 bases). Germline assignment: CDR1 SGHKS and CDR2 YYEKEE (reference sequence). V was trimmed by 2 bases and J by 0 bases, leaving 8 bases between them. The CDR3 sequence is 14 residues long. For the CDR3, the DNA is TGTGCCAGCAGCTTAGAGGGGACTAACTATGGCTACACCTTC. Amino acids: CASSLEGTNYGYTF.

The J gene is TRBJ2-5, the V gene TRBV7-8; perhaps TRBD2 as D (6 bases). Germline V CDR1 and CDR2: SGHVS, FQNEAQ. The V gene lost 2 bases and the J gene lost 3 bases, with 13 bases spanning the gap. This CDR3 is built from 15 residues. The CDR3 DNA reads TGTGCCAGCAGCTTAAGAAGGGACTCAAAAGAGACCCAGTACTTC. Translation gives CASSLRRDSKETQYF.

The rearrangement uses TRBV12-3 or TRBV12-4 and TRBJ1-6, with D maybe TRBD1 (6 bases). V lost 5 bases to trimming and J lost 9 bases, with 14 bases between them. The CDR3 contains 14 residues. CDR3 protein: CASSLTGRGSPLHF. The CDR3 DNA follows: TGTGCCAGCAGTCTAACAGGGAGGGGTTCACCCCTCCACTTT.

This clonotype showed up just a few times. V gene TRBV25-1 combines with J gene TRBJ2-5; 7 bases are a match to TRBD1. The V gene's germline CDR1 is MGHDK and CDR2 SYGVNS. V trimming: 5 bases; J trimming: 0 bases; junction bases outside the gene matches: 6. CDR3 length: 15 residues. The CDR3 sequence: CASSNPGQHQETQYF. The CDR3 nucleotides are TGTGCCAGCAGTAACCCGGGACAGCACCAAGAGACCCAGTACTTC.

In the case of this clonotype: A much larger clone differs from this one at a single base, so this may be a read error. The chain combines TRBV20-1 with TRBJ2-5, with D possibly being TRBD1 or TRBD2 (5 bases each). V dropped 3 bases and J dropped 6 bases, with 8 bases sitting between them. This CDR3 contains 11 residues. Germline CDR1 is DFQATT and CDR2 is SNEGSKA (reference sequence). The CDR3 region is CSARGEKTQYF. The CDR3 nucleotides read TGCAGTGCTAGGGGGGAAAAGACCCAGTACTTC.

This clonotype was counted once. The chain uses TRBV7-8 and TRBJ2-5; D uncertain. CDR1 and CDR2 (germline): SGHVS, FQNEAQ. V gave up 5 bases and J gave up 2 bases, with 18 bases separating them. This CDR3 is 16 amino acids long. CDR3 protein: CASSARAAKIQETQYF. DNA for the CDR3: TGTGCCAGCAGCGCCCGCGCGGCCAAGATTCAAGAGACCCAGTACTTC.

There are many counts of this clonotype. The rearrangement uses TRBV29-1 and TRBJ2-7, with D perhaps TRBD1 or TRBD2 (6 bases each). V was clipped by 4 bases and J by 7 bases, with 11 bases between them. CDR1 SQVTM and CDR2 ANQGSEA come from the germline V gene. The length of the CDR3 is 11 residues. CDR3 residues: CSVGGAQEQYF. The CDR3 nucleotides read TGCAGCGTTGGGGGGGCGCAGGAGCAGTACTTC.

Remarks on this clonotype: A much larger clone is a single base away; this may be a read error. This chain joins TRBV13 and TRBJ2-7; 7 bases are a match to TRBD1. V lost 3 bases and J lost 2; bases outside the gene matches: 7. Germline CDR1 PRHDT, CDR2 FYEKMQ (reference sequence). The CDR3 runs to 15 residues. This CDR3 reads CASSFPGQTTYEQYF. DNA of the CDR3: TGTGCCAGCAGCTTCCCGGGACAGACAACCTACGAGCAGTACTTC.

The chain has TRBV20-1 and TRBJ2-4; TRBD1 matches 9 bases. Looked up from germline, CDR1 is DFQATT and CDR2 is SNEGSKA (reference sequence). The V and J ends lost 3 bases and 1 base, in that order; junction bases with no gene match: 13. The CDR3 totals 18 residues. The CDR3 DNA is TGCAGTGCTAGTCCGGGACAGGGAACTTGGGTGGCCAAAAACATTCAGTACTTC. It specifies CSASPGQGTWVAKNIQYF.

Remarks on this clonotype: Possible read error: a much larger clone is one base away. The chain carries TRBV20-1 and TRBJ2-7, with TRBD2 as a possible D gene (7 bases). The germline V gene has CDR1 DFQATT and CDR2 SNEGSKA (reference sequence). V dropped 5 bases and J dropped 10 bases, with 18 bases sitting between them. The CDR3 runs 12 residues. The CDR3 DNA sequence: TGCAGTGCTCCGACTAGCAGGGGCGACCAGTACTTC. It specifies CSAPTSRGDQYF.

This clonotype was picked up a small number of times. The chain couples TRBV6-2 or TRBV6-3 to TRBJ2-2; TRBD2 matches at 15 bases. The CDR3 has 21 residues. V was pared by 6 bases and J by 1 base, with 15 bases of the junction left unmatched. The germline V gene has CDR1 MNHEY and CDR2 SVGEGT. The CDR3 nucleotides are TGTGCCAGCAGCCCGTTATTGGAGGGACTAGCGGGGGGTGAGAACACCGGGGAGCTGTTTTTT. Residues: CASSPLLEGLAGGENTGELFF.